The present T cell receptor (beta chain) was sequenced within a study of T-cell memory formation after mild COVID-19. Study-level information: TCR clusters largely stayed donor specific.

In its sample, this clonotype was seen a few times. The antigen remains undetermined. Overall study results and limits: Among contracting clones, CD4+ were mainly CM/EM and CD8+ enriched in EMRA. Clones that shrank (day 15 to 85) were balanced CD4/CD8, whereas later expanders leaned CD4+.

Amplification by 5'RACE using constant-segment primers produced TCR alpha and TCR beta cDNA libraries that carried sample barcodes and UMIs. TCRdb itself ran the 5' RACE reads through MiXCR, one entry per CDR3 protein. The sample carries about 200,000 distinct CDR3 sequences, around 9.5% recorded once. The TCR originated in a man between 18 and 35 years old who had mild COVID-19 (a few samples of this study predate the infection). Cell type and time point are not known. The specimen was PBMCs or a T cell subset sorted from them (not recorded which).

CDR3 nucleotides: TGTGCCAGCAGCCAAGCCGGGACAGGGAACAATGAGCAGTTCTTC. Encoded protein: CASSQAGTGNNEQFF. The chain is built from TRBV4-2 and TRBJ2-1; TRBD1 matches at 9 bases. CDR1 LGHNA and CDR2 YNFKEQ come from the germline V gene. Trimming at V came to 1 base and at J to 5 bases, leaving 3 bases not matched to a gene. CDR3 length equals 15 residues.